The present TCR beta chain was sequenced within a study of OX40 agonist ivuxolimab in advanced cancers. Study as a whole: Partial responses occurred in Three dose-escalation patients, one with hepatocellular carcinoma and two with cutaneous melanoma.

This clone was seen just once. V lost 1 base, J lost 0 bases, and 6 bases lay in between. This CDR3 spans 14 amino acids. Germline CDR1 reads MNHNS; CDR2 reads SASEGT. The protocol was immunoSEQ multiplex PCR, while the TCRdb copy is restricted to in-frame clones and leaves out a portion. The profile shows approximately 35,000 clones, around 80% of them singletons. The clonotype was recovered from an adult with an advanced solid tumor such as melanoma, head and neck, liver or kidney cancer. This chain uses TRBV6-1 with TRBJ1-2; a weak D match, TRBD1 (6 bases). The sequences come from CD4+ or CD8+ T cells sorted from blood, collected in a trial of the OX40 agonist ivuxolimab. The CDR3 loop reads CASSEGTANYGYTF. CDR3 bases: TGTGCCAGCAGTGAAGGGACAGCTAACTATGGCTACACCTTC.